The clone carrying this TCR beta chain was recorded at least ten times. Its matching antigen is unknown. This sample stems from a study of regulatory T cells in long-lasting Graves disease. Study outcomes and limitations: Persistent patients had a count of shared public clonotypes (approximately 2,700) that exceeded that of new patients (around 960).

Time point specified: newly diagnosed GD, antithyroid drugs for less than 3 months. The TCR library was prepared using RNA isolated from PBMCs. Staff drew nine milliliters of peripheral blood into EDTA tubes. The TCR beta library used iRepertoire HTBI primers with Arm-PCR amplification of CDR3. TCRdb fed the multiplex PCR reads into MiXCR, producing one record per CDR3 protein. This sample has over 200,000 distinct CDR3 sequences, with around 20% found just once. The receptor was isolated from a female donor with Graves disease. The sequences come from peripheral blood mononuclear cells (PBMCs), collected at new diagnosis, from a patient treated with antithyroid drugs.

The CDR3 coding sequence is TGTGCCAGCAGCTTAGGGAGTAGCGGGAGACAGACCCAGTACTTC. Translated: CASSLGSSGRQTQYF. The chain combines TRBV7-9 with TRBJ2-5; 9 nucleotides line up with TRBD2. CDR1 is SEHNR, CDR2 FQNEAQ, per germline (reference sequence). V dropped 1 base and J dropped 6; count of bases not matched to a gene: 6. The CDR3 is 15 amino acids.